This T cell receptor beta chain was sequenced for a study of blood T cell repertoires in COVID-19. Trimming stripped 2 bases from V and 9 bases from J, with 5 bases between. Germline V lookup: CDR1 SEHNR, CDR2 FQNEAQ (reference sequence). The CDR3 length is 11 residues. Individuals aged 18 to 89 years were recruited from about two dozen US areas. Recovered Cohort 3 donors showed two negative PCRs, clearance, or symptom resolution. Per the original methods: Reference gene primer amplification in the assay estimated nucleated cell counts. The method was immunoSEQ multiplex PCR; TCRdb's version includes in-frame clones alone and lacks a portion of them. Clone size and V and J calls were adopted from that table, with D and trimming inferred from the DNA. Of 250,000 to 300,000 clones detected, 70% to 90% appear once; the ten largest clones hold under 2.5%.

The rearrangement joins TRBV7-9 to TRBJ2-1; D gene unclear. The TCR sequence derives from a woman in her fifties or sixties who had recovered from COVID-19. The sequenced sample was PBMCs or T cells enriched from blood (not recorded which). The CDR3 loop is CASSLMREQFF. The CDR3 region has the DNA TGTGCCAGCAGCTTAATGCGTGAGCAGTTCTTC. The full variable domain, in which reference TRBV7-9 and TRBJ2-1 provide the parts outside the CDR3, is DTGVSQNPRHKITKRGQNVTFRCDPISEHNRLYWYRQTLGQGPEFLTYFQNEAQLEKSRLLSDRFSAERPKGSFSTLEIQRTEQGDSAMYLCASSLMREQFFGPGTRLTVL.